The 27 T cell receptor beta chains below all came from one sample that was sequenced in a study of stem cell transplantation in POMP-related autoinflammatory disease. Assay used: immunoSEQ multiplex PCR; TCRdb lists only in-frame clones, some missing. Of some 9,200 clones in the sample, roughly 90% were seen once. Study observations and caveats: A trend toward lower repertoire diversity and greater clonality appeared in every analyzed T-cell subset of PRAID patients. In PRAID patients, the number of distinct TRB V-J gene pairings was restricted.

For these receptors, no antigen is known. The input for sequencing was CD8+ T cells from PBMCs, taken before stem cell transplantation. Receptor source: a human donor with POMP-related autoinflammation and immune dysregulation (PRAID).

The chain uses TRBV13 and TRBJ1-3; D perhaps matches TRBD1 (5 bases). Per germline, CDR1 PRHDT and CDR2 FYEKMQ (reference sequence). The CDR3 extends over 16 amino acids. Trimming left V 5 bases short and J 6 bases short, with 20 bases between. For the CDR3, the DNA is TGTGCCAGCAGCCCCGGGACGGTAACTTCGCTAAACACCATATATTTT. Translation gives CASSPGTVTSLNTIYF. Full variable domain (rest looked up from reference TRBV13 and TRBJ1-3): AAGVIQSPRHLIKEKRETATLKCYPIPRHDTVYWYQQGPGQDPQFLISFYEKMQSDKGSIPDRFSAQQFSDYHSELNMSSLELGDSALYFCASSPGTVTSLNTIYFGEGSWLTVV.

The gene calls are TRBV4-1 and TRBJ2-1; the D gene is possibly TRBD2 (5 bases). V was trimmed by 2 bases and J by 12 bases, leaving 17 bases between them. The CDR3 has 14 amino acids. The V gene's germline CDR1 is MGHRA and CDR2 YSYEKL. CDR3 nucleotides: TGCGCCAGCAGCCAAATCCCGGACCTGGGAGTGCAGTTCTTC. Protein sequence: CASSQIPDLGVQFF.

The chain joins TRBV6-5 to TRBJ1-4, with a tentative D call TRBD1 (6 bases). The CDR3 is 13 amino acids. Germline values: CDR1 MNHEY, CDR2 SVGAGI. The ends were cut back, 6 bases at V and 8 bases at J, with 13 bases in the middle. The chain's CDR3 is CASSPGTSEKLFF. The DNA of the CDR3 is TGTGCCAGCAGCCCAGGGACATCGGAAAAACTGTTTTTT.

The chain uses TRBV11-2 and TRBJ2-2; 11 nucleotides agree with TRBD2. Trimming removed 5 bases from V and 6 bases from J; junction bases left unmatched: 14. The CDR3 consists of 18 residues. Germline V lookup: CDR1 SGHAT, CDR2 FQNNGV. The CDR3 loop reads CASSETSGRGIRAGELFF. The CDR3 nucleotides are TGTGCCAGCAGCGAAACTAGCGGGAGAGGGATTAGGGCCGGGGAGCTGTTTTTT.

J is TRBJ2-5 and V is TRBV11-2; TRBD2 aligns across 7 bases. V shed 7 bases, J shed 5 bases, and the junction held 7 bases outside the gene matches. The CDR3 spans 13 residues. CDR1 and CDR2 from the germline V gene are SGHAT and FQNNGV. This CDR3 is CASTPEGGETQYF. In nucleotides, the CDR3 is TGTGCCAGCACCCCGGAGGGAGGGGAGACCCAGTACTTC.

The CDR3 region is CATSRDPDGGHNEQFF. The DNA of the CDR3 is TGTGCCACCAGCAGAGACCCGGACGGAGGACACAATGAGCAGTTCTTC. This sequence joins TRBV15 and TRBJ2-1, with a weak D call TRBD2 (5 bases). This CDR3 is 16 amino acids long. Germline lookup yields CDR1 LNHNV and CDR2 YYDKDF (reference sequence). The V gene lost 0 bases and the J gene lost 5 bases, with 14 bases spanning the gap. The complete variable domain, with remaining parts taken from reference TRBV15 and TRBJ2-1, reads DAMVIQNPRYQVTQFGKPVTLSCSQTLNHNVMYWYQQKSSQAPKLLFHYYDKDFNNEADTPDNFQSRRPNTSFCFLDIRSPGLGDTAMYLCATSRDPDGGHNEQFFGPGTRLTVL.

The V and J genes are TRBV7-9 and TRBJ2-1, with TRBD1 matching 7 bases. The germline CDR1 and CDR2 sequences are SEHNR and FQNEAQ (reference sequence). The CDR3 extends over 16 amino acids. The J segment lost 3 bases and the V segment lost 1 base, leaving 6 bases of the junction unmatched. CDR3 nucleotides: TGTGCCAGCAGCTTAGACCTGGACAGGTTCTACAATGAGCAGTTCTTC. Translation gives CASSLDLDRFYNEQFF.

This CDR3 reads CASSPPRGSSTDTQYF. CDR3 DNA: TGTGCCAGCAGTCCCCCGCGGGGATCTAGCACAGATACGCAGTATTTT. This chain links TRBV25-1 with TRBJ2-3; D possibly corresponds to TRBD2 (6 bases). CDR3 length: 16 residues. Trimming removed 5 bases from V and 0 bases from J, with 15 bases in between. Germline values: CDR1 MGHDK, CDR2 SYGVNS.

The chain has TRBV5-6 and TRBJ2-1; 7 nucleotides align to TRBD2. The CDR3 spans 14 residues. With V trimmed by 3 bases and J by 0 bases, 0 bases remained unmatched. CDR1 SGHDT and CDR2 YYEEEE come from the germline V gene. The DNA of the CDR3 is TGTGCCAGCAGCTCTAGCGGCTCCTACAATGAGCAGTTCTTC. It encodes CASSSSGSYNEQFF.

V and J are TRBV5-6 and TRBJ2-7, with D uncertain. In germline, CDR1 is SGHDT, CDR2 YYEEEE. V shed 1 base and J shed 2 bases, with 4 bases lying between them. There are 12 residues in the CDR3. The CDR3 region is CASSLSPYEQYF. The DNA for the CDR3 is TGTGCCAGCAGCTTGAGTCCCTACGAGCAGTACTTC.

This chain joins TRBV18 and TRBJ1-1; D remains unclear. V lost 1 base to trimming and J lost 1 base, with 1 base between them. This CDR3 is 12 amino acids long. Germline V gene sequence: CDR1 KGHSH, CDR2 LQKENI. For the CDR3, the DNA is TGTGCCAGCTCACCACAGAACACTGAAGCTTTCTTT. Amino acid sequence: CASSPQNTEAFF.

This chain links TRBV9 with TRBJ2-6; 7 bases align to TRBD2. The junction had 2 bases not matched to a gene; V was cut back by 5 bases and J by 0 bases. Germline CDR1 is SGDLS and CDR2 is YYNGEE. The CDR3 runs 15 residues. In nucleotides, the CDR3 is TGTGCCAGCAGTTGGGAGGGCTCTGGGGCCAACGTCCTGACTTTC. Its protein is CASSWEGSGANVLTF.

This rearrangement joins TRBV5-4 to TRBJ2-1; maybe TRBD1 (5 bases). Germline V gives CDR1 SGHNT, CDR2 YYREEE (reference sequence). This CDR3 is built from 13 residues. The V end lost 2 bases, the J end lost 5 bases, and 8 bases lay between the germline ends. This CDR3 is CASSLPGNNEQFF. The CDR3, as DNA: TGTGCCAGCAGCTTACCAGGGAACAATGAGCAGTTCTTC.

The CDR3 coding sequence is TGTGCCAGCAGCGAGGACAGTGGATTCGGGCTGGCACACACTGAAGCTTTCTTT. Translating gives CASSEDSGFGLAHTEAFF. The chain has TRBV7-9 and TRBJ1-1; maybe TRBD1 (6 bases). The CDR3 sequence is 18 residues long. Deletions cut 5 bases from V and 3 bases from J, with 25 bases between. CDR1 is SEHNR and CDR2 is FQNEAQ in the germline V gene (reference sequence).

CDR3 amino acids: CASSLVGPEQYF. CDR3 nucleotides: TGTGCCAGCAGCTTAGTGGGGCCCGAGCAGTACTTC. This chain connects TRBV13 to TRBJ2-7; a weak D match, TRBD1 (5 bases). CDR1 PRHDT and CDR2 FYEKMQ come from the germline V gene (reference sequence). This CDR3 is built from 12 residues. Trimming left V 1 base short and J 6 bases short, with 7 bases between.

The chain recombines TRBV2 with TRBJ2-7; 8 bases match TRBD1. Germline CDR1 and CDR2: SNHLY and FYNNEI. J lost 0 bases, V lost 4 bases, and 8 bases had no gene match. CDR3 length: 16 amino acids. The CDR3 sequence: CASSGLTGALSYEQYF. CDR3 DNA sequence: TGTGCCAGCAGTGGGTTGACAGGGGCCCTCTCCTACGAGCAGTACTTC.

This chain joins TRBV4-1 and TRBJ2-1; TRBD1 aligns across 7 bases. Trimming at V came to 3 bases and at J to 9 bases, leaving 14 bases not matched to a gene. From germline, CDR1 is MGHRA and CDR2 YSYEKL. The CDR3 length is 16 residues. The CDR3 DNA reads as TGCGCCAGCAGCCAGGCTCGGACAGGTTTGTACGCTGAGCAGTTCTTC. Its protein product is CASSQARTGLYAEQFF.

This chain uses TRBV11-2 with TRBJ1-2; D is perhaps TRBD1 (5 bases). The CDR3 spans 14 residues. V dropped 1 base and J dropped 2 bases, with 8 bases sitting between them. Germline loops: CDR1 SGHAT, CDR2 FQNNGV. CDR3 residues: CASSLGGPNYGYTF. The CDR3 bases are TGTGCCAGCAGCTTAGGGGGACCCAACTATGGCTACACCTTC. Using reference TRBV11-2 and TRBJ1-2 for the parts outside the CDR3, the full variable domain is EAGVAQSPRYKIIEKRQSVAFWCNPISGHATLYWYQQILGQGPKLLIQFQNNGVVDDSQLPKDRFSAERLKGVDSTLKIQPAKLEDSAVYLCASSLGGPNYGYTFGSGTRLTVV.

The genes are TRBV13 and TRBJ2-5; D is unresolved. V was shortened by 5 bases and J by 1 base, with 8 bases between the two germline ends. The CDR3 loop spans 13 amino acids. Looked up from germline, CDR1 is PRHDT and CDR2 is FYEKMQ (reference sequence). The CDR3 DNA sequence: TGTGCCAGCAGCCCACAGAGCCAAGAGACCCAGTACTTC. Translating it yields CASSPQSQETQYF.

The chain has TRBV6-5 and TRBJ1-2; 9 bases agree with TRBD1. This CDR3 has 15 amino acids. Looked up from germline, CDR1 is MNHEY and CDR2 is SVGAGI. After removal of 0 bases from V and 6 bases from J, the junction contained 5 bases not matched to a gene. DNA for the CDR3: TGTGCCAGCAGTTACTCTCCGACAGGGGGGGATGGCTACACCTTC. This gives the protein CASSYSPTGGDGYTF.

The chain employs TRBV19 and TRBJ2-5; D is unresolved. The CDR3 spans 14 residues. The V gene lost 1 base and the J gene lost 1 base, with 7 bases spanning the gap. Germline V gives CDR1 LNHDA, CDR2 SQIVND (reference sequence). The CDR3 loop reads CASSIGYGQETQYF. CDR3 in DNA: TGTGCCAGTAGTATAGGATACGGCCAAGAGACCCAGTACTTC.

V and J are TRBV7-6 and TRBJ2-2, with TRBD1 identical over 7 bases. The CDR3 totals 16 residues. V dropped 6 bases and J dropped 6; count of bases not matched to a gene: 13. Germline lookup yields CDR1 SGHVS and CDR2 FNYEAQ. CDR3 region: CASSLTTGDGAGELFF. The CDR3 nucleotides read TGTGCCAGCAGTCTCACTACAGGGGATGGGGCCGGGGAGCTGTTTTTT.

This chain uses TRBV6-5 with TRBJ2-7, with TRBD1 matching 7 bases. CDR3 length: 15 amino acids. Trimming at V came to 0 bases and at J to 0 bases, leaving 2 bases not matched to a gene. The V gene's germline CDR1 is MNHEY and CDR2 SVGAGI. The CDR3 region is CASSYSRDSSYEQYF. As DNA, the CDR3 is TGTGCCAGCAGTTACTCCAGGGACAGCTCCTACGAGCAGTACTTC.

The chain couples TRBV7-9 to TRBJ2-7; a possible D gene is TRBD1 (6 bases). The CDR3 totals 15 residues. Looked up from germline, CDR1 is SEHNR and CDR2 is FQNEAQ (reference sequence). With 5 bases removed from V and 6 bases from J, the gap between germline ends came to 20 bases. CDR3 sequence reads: CASSPPDSVPGEQYF. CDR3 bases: TGTGCCAGCAGCCCGCCGGACAGTGTACCTGGCGAGCAGTACTTC. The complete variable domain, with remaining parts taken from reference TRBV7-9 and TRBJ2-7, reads DTGVSQNPRHKITKRGQNVTFRCDPISEHNRLYWYRQTLGQGPEFLTYFQNEAQLEKSRLLSDRFSAERPKGSFSTLEIQRTEQGDSAMYLCASSPPDSVPGEQYFGPGTRLTVT.

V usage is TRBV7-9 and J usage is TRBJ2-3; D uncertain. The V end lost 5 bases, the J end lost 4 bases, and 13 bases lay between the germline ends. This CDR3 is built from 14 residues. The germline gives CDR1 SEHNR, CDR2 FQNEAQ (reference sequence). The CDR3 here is CASSLPTNPDTQYF. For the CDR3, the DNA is TGTGCCAGCAGCCTACCGACGAATCCAGATACGCAGTATTTT.

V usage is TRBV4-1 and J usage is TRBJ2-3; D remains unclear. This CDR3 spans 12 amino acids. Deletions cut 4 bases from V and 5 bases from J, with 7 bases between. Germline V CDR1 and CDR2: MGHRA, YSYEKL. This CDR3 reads CASSRKGDTQYF. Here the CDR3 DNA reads TGCGCCAGCAGCCGGAAGGGAGATACGCAGTATTTT.

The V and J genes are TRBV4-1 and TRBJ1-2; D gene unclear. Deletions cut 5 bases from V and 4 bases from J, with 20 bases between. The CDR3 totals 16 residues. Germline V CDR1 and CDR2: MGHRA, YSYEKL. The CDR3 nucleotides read TGCGCCAGCAGCTCGTCAAAGAACCGAAAGACCTATGGCTACACCTTC. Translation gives CASSSSKNRKTYGYTF.